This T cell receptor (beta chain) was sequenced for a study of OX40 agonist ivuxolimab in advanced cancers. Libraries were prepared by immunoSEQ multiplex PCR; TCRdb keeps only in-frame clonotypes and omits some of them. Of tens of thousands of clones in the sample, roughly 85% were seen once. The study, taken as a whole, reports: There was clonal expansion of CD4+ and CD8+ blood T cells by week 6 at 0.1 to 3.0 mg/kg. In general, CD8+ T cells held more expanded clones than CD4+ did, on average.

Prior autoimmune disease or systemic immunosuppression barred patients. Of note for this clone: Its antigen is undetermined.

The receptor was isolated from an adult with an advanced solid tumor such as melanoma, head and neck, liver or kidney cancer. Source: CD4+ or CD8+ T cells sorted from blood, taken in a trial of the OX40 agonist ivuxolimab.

As DNA, the CDR3 is TGCAGCGTCCGGACAGGGGTTGGAGAGACCCAGTACTTC. It is translated as CSVRTGVGETQYF. The V call is TRBV29-1, the J call TRBJ2-5; 9 nucleotides match TRBD1. The V gene end was trimmed by 6 bases and the J gene end by 4 bases; junction bases not matched to a gene: 6. Germline CDR1 reads SQVTM; CDR2 reads ANQGSEA. This CDR3 comprises 13 residues.